This T cell receptor (beta chain) was identified during a study of cytomegalovirus exposure and HLA in healthy donors. Study findings and constraints: Earlier findings revealed that most TCR beta V segments proved productive either about 90% or about 30% of the time.

Amplification used 60 Vbeta primers and 13 Jbeta primers. Assay: immunoSEQ multiplex PCR; the TCRdb copy retains only in-frame clones and omits some. This table has some 180,000 clones, just over 75% appearing once. To note about this clone: The antigen remains undetermined.

This receptor was taken from a woman aged 55-69 years in good health and CMV-seropositive. The sample comprised PBMCs.

The CDR3 DNA reads TGTGCCTGGAGCCTGGGGGGGTACGAGCAGTACTTC. Its translation: CAWSLGGYEQYF. V is TRBV30 and J is TRBJ2-7; the match to TRBD2 covers 7 bases. Germline trimming cut 3 bases from V and 4 bases from J; bases unmatched to any gene: 3. There are 12 residues in the CDR3. Germline V CDR1 and CDR2: GTSNPN, SVGIG (reference sequence).